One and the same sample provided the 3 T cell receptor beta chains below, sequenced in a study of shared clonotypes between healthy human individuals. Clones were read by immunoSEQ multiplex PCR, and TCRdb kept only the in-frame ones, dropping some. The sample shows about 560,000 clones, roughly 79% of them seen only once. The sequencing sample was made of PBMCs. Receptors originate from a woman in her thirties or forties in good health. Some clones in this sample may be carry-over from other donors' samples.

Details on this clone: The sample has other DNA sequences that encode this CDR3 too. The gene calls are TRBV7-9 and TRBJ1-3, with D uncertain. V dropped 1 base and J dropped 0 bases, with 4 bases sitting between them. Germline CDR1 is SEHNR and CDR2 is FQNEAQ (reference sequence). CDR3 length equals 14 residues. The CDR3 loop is CASSLGSSGNTIYF. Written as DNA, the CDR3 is TGTGCCAGCAGCTTAGGGAGCTCTGGAAACACCATATATTTT.

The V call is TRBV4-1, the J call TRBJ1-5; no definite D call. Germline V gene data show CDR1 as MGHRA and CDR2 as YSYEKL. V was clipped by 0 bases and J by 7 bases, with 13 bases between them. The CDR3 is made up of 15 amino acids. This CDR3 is CASSQDIPRRQPQHF. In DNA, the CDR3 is TGCGCCAGCAGCCAAGATATTCCCCGGCGGCAGCCCCAGCATTTT.

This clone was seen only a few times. The CDR3: CSVSGLRDTQYF. Written as DNA, the CDR3 is TGCAGCGTTAGTGGACTTCGTGATACGCAGTATTTT. The J gene is TRBJ2-3, the V gene TRBV29-1, with a possible D match to TRBD2 (5 bases). The germline V and J ends were trimmed by 5 bases and 6 bases, with 12 bases remaining between them. CDR3 length: 12 residues. CDR1 SQVTM and CDR2 ANQGSEA come from the germline V gene.